This T cell receptor (beta chain) emerged from a study of follicular helper T cells after annual influenza vaccination. About the study: Blood was drawn on days 0, 7 and 28 after vaccination. The study's findings and limits: Undersampling of the much larger non-cTfh compartments could not be excluded for influenza clone enrichment. ICOS+CD38+ cTfh clonality tracked population frequency, and its change tracked circulating plasmablast change.

Profiling relied on immunoSEQ multiplex PCR, and the TCRdb table lists in-frame clones only, not all of them. The table has 9,500 to 10,000 clones, about 86% seen once. The CDR3 sequence is 14 residues long. The V end lost 5 bases, the J end lost 0 bases, and 11 bases lay between the germline ends. Germline values: CDR1 MNHEY, CDR2 SVGAGI. Stated time point: 2013-2014 season, 7 days after vaccination. Notes on this clone: Antigen specificity is unknown.

The rearrangement joins TRBV6-5 to TRBJ2-7, with D possibly being TRBD1 (6 bases). This sequence originates from an adult who received the influenza vaccine. Sequenced material: CXCR5- memory CD4+ T cells sorted from blood, taken 7 days after influenza vaccination. The CDR3, as DNA: TGTGCCAGCAGTGGGGACACCTACTCCTACGAGCAGTACTTC. Encoded protein: CASSGDTYSYEQYF.